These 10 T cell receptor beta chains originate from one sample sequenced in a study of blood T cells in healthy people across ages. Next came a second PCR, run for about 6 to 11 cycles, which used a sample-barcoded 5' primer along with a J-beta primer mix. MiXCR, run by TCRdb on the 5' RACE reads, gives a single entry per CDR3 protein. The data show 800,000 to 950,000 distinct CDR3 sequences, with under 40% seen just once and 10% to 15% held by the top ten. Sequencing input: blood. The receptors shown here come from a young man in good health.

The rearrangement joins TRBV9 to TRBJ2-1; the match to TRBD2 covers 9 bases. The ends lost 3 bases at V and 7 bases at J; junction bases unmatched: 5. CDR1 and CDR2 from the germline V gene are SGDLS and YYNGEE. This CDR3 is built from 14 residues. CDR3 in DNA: TGTGCCAGCAGCGCTGGGACTAGCCGAAATGAGCAGTTCTTC. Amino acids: CASSAGTSRNEQFF.

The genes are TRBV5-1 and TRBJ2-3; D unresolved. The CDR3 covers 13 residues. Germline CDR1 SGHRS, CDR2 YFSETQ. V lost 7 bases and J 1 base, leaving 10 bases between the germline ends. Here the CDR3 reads CASGLWGTDTQYF. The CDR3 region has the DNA TGCGCCAGCGGTTTGTGGGGCACAGATACGCAGTATTTT.

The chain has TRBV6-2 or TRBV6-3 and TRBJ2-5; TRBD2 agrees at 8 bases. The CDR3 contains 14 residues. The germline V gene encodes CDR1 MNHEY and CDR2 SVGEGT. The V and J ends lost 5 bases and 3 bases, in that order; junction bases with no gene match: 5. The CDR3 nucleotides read TGTGCCAGCAGTGCAAATAGCGGGGAAGAGACCCAGTACTTC. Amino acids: CASSANSGEETQYF.

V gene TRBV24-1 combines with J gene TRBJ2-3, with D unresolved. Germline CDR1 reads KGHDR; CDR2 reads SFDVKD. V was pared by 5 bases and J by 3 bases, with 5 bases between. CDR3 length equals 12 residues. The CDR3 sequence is CATSGPTDTQYF. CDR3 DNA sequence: TGTGCCACCAGTGGACCGACAGATACGCAGTATTTT.

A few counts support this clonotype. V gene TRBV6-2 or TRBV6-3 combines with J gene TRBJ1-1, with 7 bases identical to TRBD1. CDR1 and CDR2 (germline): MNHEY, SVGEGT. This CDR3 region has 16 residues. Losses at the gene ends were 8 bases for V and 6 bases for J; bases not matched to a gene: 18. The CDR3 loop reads CASGPLVGQLGPEAFF. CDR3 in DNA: TGTGCCAGCGGACCGTTGGTGGGACAGTTAGGCCCTGAAGCTTTCTTT.

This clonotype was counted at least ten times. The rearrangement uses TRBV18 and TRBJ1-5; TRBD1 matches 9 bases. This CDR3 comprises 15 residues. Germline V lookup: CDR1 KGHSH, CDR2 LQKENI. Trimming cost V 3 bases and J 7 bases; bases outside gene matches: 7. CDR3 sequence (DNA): TGTGCCAGCTCACCTCGGACAGGGGCCGACCAGCCCCAGCATTTT. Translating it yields CASSPRTGADQPQHF. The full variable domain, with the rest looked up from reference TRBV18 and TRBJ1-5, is NAGVMQNPRHLVRRRGQEARLRCSPMKGHSHVYWYRQLPEEGLKFMVYLQKENIIDESGMPKERFSAEFPKEGPSILRIQQVVRGDSAAYFCASSPRTGADQPQHFGDGTRLSIL.

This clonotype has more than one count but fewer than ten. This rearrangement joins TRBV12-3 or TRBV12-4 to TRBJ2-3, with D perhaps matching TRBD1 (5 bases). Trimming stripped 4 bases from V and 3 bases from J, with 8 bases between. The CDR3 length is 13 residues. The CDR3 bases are TGTGCCAGCAGTTGGCCAGGGACAGATACGCAGTATTTT. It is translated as CASSWPGTDTQYF.

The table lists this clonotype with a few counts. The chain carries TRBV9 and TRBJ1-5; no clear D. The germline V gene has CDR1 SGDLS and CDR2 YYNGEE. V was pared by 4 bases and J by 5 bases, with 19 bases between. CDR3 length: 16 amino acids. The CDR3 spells CASSKDSGFLDQPQHF. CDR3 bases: TGTGCCAGCAGCAAAGACTCCGGGTTCTTGGATCAGCCCCAGCATTTT.

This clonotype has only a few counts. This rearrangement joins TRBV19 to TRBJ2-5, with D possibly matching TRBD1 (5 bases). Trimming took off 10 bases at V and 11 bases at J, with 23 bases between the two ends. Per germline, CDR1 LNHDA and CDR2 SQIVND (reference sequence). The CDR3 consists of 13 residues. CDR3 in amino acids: CATSPDTGDEQYF. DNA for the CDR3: TGTGCCACGTCCCCGGACACCGGCGATGAGCAGTACTTC.

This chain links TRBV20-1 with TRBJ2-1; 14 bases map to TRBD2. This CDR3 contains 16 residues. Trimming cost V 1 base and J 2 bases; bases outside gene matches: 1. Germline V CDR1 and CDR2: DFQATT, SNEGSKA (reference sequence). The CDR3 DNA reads TGCAGTGCTAGAGGGGGACTAGCGGGGGCCTACAATGAGCAGTTCTTC. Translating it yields CSARGGLAGAYNEQFF.